Here is one T cell receptor beta chain with its context. The donor cohort consisted entirely of Caucasian adults residing in Nashville, Tennessee. The sample is drawn from a study of shared clonotypes between healthy human individuals. TCRdb's copy holds only in-frame clones and misses some; the assay was immunoSEQ multiplex PCR. The repertoire consists of millions of clones, with just over 90% occurring once and the leading ten covering 0.39%. The source of this sequence is a man in his late teens or twenties in good health. Some clones in this sample may be carry-over from other donors' samples. The specimen sequenced was naive CD4+ T cells from PBMCs. The subset denotes: CD45RA+ positively selected.

In DNA, the CDR3 is TGCGCCAGCAGCTTGGGGCAGGCGGTCAAAGAGACCCAGTACTTC. This encodes CASSLGQAVKETQYF. The chain links TRBV5-1 to TRBJ2-5, with unresolved D. CDR3 length: 15 amino acids. V shed 0 bases and J shed 3 bases, with 12 bases lying between them. In germline, CDR1 is SGHRS, CDR2 YFSETQ. Based on the CDR3 plus reference TRBV5-1 and TRBJ2-5, the full variable domain is KAGVTQTPRYLIKTRGQQVTLSCSPISGHRSVSWYQQTPGQGLQFLFEYFSETQRNKGNFPGRFSGRQFSNSRSEMNVSTLELGDSALYLCASSLGQAVKETQYFGPGTRLLVL.